These T cell receptor beta chains were read from a single sample in a study of cytomegalovirus exposure and HLA in healthy donors. Profiling relied on immunoSEQ multiplex PCR, and the TCRdb table lists in-frame clones only, not all of them. Here the sample spans 240,000 or so clones, 80% to 85% being singletons. Sequenced input: PBMCs. These receptors all come from a woman between 55 and 75 years old in good health and CMV-seropositive. Both conserved end residues are trimmed from each CDR3.

CDR3aa	len	v_gene	j_gene
ASSRGQETQY	10	TRBV7-8	TRBJ2-5
ASSLGLAATYEQY	13	TRBV5-1	TRBJ2-7
ASGKTSGWGGEQF	13	TRBV5-1	TRBJ2-1
ASSSGTSTGELF	12	TRBV2	TRBJ2-2
ASSATGGSEAF	11	TRBV6-5	TRBJ1-1
ASSLDGSGPNQPQH	14	TRBV11-2	TRBJ1-5
ASSDGLLTYEQY	12	TRBV2	TRBJ2-7
SVEDPTSRNTGELF	14	TRBV29-1	TRBJ2-2
ASRATGEGQY	10	TRBV2	TRBJ2-7
ASGLAGGLLNEQF	13	TRBV5-4	TRBJ2-1
ASSIIFGNTIY	11	TRBV19	TRBJ1-3
ASSPLAGGENEQF	13	TRBV10-1	TRBJ2-1
ASSLPQRYNEQF	12	TRBV5-4	TRBJ2-1
ASSSGTGHQPQH	12	TRBV27	TRBJ1-5
ASSTRTEAYEQY	12	TRBV9	TRBJ2-7
ASGRVTTVGYGYT	13	TRBV6-5	TRBJ1-2
ASSQIARQGEY	11	TRBV14	TRBJ2-7
ASSETPAGVADTQY	14	TRBV9	TRBJ2-3
ASSIPGNSGANVLT	14	TRBV9	TRBJ2-6
ASSPRGSSYEQY	12	TRBV18	TRBJ2-7
ASRSTGAAGNIQY	13	TRBV6-5	TRBJ2-4
ASSLRSGSPDTQY	13	TRBV7-3	TRBJ2-3
ASSLEKRDGAF	11	TRBV7-9	TRBJ1-1
ASGAGVANEQF	11	TRBV6-5	TRBJ2-1
ASSPGGQESSGNTIY	15	TRBV5-1	TRBJ1-3
ASTMTTDNEKLF	12	TRBV19	TRBJ1-4
AISESTLSDKNYGYT	15	TRBV10-3	TRBJ1-2
AINHQGADYGYT	12	TRBV10-3	TRBJ1-2
ASSEALAGGTDTQY	14	TRBV6-1	TRBJ2-3
ASSLNRQGKAEKLF	14	TRBV7-2	TRBJ1-4
ASSSGLAGVTDTQY	14	TRBV10-1	TRBJ2-3
ASSKEKEGTSGRQSSYNEQF	20	TRBV21-1	TRBJ2-1